This TCR beta chain is from a study of beta chain features in type 1 diabetes. On the study more broadly: Healthy donors and patients had similar age, gender and cell yields. Regarding the study as a whole: Cells with high TCR expression could be over-represented by cDNA sequencing.

In this sample, this clone turned up a few times. Its antigen is as yet unknown. Purity above 95% was achieved in all sorted populations. In germline, CDR1 is KGHSH, CDR2 LQKENI. V was pared by 6 bases and J by 0 bases, with 16 bases between. CDR3 length equals 16 residues. Reverse transcribing all isolated RNA meant expressed TCRB transcripts were sequenced. TCRdb keeps only in-frame clones here, not all; method: immunoSEQ multiplex PCR. The sample comprises around 500,000 clones, over 9.5% of which are singletons, and over 0.04% rests with the top ten. The chain has TRBV18 and TRBJ2-3; no definite D call. Input material: naive CD4+ T cells from blood. This TCR was recovered from a woman aged 18-29 years in good health. The CDR3: CASSTFPFGSTDTQYF. The CDR3 DNA reads as TGTGCCAGCTCGACCTTCCCCTTTGGTAGCACAGATACGCAGTATTTT. The variable domain in full, with the rest retrieved from reference TRBV18 and TRBJ2-3, is NAGVMQNPRHLVRRRGQEARLRCSPMKGHSHVYWYRQLPEEGLKFMVYLQKENIIDESGMPKERFSAEFPKEGPSILRIQQVVRGDSAAYFCASSTFPFGSTDTQYFGPGTRLTVL.